The T cell receptor beta chain described here comes from a study of memory CD4+ T cells and cytomegalovirus serostatus. CDR3 length equals 15 residues. Germline CDR1 reads SGHTA; CDR2 reads FQGNSA. Trimming at V came to 9 bases and at J to 1 base, leaving 9 bases not matched to a gene. Single viable CD3+CD4+CD8-CD45RO+ cells were sorted as the memory CD4+ T cells. Data came from immunoSEQ multiplex PCR; TCRdb stores just in-frame clones and leaves some out. The sample lists tens of thousands of clones; 60% to 80% were seen once. The source material was memory CD4+ T cells from blood. J is TRBJ1-5 and V is TRBV7-2; 7 bases are a match to TRBD1. The sequence was collected from an adult in good health and CMV-seronegative. CDR3 residues: CASPGQSVSNQPQHF. In DNA form, the CDR3 reads TGTGCCAGTCCGGGACAGTCGGTAAGCAATCAGCCCCAGCATTTT.